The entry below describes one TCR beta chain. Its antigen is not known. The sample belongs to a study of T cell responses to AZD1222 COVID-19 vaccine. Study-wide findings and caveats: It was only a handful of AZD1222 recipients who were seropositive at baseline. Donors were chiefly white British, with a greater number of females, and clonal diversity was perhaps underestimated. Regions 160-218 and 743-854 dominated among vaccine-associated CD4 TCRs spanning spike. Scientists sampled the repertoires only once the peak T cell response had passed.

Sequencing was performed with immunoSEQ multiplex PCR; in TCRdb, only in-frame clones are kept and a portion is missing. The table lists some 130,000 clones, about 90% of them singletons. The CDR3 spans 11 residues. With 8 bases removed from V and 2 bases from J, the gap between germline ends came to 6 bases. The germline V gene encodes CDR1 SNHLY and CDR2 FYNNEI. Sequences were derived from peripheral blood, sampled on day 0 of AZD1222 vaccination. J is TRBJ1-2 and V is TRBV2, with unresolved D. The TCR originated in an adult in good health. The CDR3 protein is CASFGNYGYTF. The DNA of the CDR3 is TGTGCCAGCTTCGGAAACTATGGCTACACCTTC.